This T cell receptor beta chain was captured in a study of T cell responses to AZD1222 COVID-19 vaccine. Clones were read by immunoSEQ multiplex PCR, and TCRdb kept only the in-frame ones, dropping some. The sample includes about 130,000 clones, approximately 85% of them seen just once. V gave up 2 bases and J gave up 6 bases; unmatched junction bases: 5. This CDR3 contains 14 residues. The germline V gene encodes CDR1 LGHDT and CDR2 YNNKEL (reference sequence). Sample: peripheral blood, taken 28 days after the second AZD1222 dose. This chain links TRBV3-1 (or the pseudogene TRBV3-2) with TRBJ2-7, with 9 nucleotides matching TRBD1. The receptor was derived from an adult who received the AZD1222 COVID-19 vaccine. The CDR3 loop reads CASSQWGQGTEQYF. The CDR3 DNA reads TGTGCCAGCAGCCAATGGGGACAGGGAACCGAGCAGTACTTC.